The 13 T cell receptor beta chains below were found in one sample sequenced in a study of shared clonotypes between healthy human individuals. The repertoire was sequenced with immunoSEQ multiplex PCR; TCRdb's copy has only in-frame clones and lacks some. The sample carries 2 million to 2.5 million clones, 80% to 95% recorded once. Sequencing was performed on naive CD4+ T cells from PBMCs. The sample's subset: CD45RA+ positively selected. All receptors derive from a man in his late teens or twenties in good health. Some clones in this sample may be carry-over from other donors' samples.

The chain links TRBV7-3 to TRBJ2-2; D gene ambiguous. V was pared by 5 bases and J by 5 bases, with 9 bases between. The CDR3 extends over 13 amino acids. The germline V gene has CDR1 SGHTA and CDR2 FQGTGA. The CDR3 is CASSRAFTGELFF. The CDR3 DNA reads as TGTGCCAGCAGCCGGGCATTTACCGGGGAGCTGTTTTTT. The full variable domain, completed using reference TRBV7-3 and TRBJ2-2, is GAGVSQTPSNKVTEKGKYVELRCDPISGHTALYWYRQSLGQGPEFLIYFQGTGAADDSGLPNDRFFAVRPEGSVSTLKIQRTERGDSAVYLCASSRAFTGELFFGEGSRLTVL.

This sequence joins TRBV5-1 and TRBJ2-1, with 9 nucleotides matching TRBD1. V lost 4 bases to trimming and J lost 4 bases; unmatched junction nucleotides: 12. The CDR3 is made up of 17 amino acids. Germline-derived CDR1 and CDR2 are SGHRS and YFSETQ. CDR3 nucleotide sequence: TGCGCCAGCAGCGCGCCGCCGGGACAGGGTACTTACAATGAGCAGTTCTTC. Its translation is CASSAPPGQGTYNEQFF.

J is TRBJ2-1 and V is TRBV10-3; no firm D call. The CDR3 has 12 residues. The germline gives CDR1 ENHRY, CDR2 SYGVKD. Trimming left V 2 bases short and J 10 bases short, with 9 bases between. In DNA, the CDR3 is TGTGCCATCAGTGAGAAGGGATGGGAGCAGTTCTTC. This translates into CAISEKGWEQFF.

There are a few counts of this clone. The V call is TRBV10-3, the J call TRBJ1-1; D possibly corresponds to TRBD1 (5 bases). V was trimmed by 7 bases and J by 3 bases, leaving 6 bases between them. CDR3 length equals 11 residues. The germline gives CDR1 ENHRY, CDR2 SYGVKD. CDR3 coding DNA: TGTGCCATCAAAGGGGACACTGAAGCTTTCTTT. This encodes CAIKGDTEAFF.

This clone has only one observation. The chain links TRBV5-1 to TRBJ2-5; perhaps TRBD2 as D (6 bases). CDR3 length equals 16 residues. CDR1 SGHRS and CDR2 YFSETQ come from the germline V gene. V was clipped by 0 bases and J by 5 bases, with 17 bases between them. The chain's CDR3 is CASSLADPRREETQYF. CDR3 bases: TGCGCCAGCAGCTTGGCCGACCCCCGGAGGGAGGAGACCCAGTACTTC.

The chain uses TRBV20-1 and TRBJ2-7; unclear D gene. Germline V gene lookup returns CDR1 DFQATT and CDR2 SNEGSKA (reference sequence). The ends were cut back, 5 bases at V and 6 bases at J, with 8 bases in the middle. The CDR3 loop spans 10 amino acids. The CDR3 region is CSAGTREQYF. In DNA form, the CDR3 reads TGCAGTGCTGGTACACGCGAGCAGTACTTC.

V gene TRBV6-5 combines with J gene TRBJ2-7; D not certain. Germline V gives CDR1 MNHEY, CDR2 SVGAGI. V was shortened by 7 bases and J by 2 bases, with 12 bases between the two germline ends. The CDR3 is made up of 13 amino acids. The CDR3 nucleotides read TGTGCCAGCACCCGGACCCAACCCTACGAGCAGTACTTC. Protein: CASTRTQPYEQYF.

CDR3 in amino acids: CASSMDERTDTQYF. The CDR3 DNA reads as TGTGCCAGCTCCATGGACGAGCGCACAGATACGCAGTATTTT. The V and J genes are TRBV18 and TRBJ2-3; D gene unclear. CDR3 length equals 14 residues. Per germline, CDR1 KGHSH and CDR2 LQKENI. The V end was cut by 6 bases, the J end by 1 base, with 11 bases between.

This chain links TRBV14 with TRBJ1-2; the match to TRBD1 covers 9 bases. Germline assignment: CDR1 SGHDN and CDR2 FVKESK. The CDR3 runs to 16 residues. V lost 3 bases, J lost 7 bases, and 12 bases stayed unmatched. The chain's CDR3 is CASSQMGQGLLGGYTF. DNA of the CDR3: TGTGCCAGCAGCCAGATGGGACAGGGATTATTGGGTGGCTACACCTTC.

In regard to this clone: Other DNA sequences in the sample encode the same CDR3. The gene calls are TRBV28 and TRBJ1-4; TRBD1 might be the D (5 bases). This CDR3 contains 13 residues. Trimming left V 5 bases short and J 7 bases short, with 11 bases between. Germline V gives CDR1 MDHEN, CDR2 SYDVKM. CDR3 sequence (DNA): TGTGCCAGCAGTAATACTAGGGGTGAAAAACTGTTTTTT. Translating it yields CASSNTRGEKLFF.

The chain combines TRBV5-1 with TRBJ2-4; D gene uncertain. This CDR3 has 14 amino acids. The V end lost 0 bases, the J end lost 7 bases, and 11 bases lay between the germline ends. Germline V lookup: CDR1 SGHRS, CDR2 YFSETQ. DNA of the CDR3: TGCGCCAGCAGCTTGGGGGCCTCCGGGAACATTCAGTACTTC. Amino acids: CASSLGASGNIQYF.

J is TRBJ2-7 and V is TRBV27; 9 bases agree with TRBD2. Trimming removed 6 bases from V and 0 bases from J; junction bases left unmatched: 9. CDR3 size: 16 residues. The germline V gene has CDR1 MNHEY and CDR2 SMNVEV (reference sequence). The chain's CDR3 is CASSRLPSGTSYEQYF. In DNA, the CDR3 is TGTGCCAGCAGCCGTCTCCCTAGCGGGACCTCCTACGAGCAGTACTTC.

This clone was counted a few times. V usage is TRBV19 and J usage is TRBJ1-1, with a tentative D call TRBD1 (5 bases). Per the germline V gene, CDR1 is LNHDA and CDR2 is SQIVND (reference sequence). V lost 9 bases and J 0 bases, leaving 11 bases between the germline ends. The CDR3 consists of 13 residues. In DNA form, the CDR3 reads TGTGCCAGCAGAAGGGACCTGAACACTGAAGCTTTCTTT. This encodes CASRRDLNTEAFF.